The clone carrying this T cell receptor beta chain was counted a few times. The cDNA 3' end received a ligated oligonucleotide with a UMI. An equimolar mix of RC1.1 and RC1.2 primed the beta chain across TRBC1 and TRBC2. TCRdb reanalysed the UMI-ligation and nested PCR reads using MiXCR and keeps one entry per CDR3 protein. The sample contains about 30,000 distinct CDR3 sequences, 7.3% of which appear only once. This entry comes from a study of quantifying T cell responses using KT2 cells. Study context: cDNA was made from DNase-treated RNA using alpha and beta constant primers.

Source material: PBMCs spiked with cells of the T cell clone KT2. This receptor was obtained from a human donor.

CDR3 protein: CASSQDPGVHGYTF. The CDR3 DNA reads TGTGCCAGCAGCCAAGATCCGGGGGTTCATGGCTACACCTTC. The rearrangement links TRBV3-1 to TRBJ1-2; D perhaps matches TRBD1 (5 bases). Germline V gene data show CDR1 as LGHDT and CDR2 as YNNKEL (reference sequence). V was trimmed by 0 bases and J by 6 bases, leaving 11 bases between them. CDR3 length: 14 residues.